The source of this TCR beta chain is a study of T cell clonality in common variable immunodeficiency. Overall study results and limits: TCRbeta clonality was increased in CVID versus healthy controls. Common variable immunodeficiency TCR beta sequences reportedly had fewer deletions and N-nucleotide insertions.

This clone was counted ten times or more. Its antigen is as yet unknown. CVID and control samples used equivalent genomic DNA input. Assay used: immunoSEQ multiplex PCR; TCRdb lists only in-frame clones, some missing. This sample has approximately 81,000 clones, each found more than once. Each donor provided about 5 to 9 ml of heparinized whole blood. The sample taken for sequencing was peripheral blood mononuclear cells. The receptor was derived from a person between 18 and 75 years old in good health.

CDR3 amino acids: CSARETSAYYNEQFF. The part of the CDR3 DNA that was read is TGCAGTGCTAGAGAAACTAGCGCCTACTACAATGAG. The chain is built from TRBV20-1 and TRBJ2-1, with TRBD2 matching 7 bases. The read comes to an end 3 residues before the CDR3 does, leaving the germline J gene to fill in the end. The ends lost 0 bases at V and 3 bases at J; junction bases unmatched: 5. CDR1 DFQATT and CDR2 SNEGSKA come from the germline V gene (reference sequence). The CDR3 loop spans 15 amino acids.